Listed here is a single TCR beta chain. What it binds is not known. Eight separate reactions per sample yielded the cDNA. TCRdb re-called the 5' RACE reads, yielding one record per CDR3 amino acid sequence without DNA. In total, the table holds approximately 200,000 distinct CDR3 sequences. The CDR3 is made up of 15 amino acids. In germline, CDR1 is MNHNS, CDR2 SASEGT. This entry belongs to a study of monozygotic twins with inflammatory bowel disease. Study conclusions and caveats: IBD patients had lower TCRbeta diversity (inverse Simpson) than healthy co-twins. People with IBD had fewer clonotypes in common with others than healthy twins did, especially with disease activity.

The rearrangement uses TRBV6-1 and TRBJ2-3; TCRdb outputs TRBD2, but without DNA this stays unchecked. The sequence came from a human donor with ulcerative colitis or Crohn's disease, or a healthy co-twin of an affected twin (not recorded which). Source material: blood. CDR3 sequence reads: CASNSRGAVADTQYF.